A single sample gave rise to the 9 T cell receptor beta chains below, sequenced in a study of blood T cell repertoires in COVID-19 (dated by TCRdb to about 2020). The library came from the immunoSEQ multiplex PCR assay. TCRdb re-hosts the immuneACCESS table, in-frame sequences only. Its copies lack some clones; in the studies checked, an unresolved V gene accounts for under half of them, and the cause for the rest is not known. The sample table shows 50,000 or so clones, and under 85% are seen once. About 7.7% of the sample comes from the top ten. Material: peripheral blood. These TCRs come from a man in his sixties with active COVID-19.

There are a few counts of this clone. The genes are TRBV27 and TRBJ1-5, with TRBD1 identical over 9 bases. The J segment lost 1 base and the V segment lost 5 bases, leaving 6 bases of the junction unmatched. Per germline, CDR1 MNHEY and CDR2 SMNVEV (reference sequence). The CDR3 sequence is 16 residues long. Here the CDR3 reads CASSLQGALSNQPQHF. The CDR3 DNA reads TGTGCCAGCAGTCTACAGGGGGCCCTAAGCAATCAGCCCCAGCATTTT.

This chain uses TRBV11-1 with TRBJ2-2; 7 nucleotides agree with TRBD1. Germline CDR1 reads SGHAT; CDR2 reads FQDESV (reference sequence). This CDR3 is built from 15 residues. V dropped 3 bases and J dropped 4; count of bases not matched to a gene: 5. The DNA for the CDR3 is TGTGCCAGCAGCTTCGACAGGGCTCGCACCGGGGAGCTGTTTTTT. It yields the protein CASSFDRARTGELFF.

This chain connects TRBV9 to TRBJ2-3; tentatively, D is TRBD1 (6 bases). The germline V gene has CDR1 SGDLS and CDR2 YYNGEE. CDR3 length equals 14 residues. Trimming cost V 2 bases and J 6 bases, with 13 bases left between them. CDR3 residues: CASSVTGLLDTQYF. In DNA form, the CDR3 reads TGTGCCAGCAGCGTGACAGGACTTCTTGATACGCAGTATTTT.

This chain joins TRBV7-8 and TRBJ2-7; D is ambiguous. Germline assignment: CDR1 SGHVS and CDR2 FQNEAQ. V was pared by 4 bases and J by 2 bases, with 3 bases between. This CDR3 is built from 11 residues. The CDR3 sequence is CASSSAYEQYF. Here the CDR3 DNA reads TGTGCCAGCAGCTCAGCCTACGAGCAGTACTTC.

The CDR3 bases are TGTGCCAGCAGCGTCGGGACACAATGGGTGGCTTTCTTT. Its protein product is CASSVGTQWVAFF. The rearrangement joins TRBV2 to TRBJ1-1; tentatively, D is TRBD1 (6 bases). V shed 6 bases and J shed 11 bases, with 19 bases lying between them. This CDR3 comprises 13 residues. The germline gives CDR1 SNHLY, CDR2 FYNNEI.

This clone was detected once. The chain combines TRBV30 with TRBJ2-7; TRBD1 aligns across 9 bases. Germline V lookup: CDR1 GTSNPN, CDR2 SVGIG (reference sequence). The CDR3 length is 15 residues. The trim removed 1 base at V and 2 bases at J, leaving 6 bases unmatched. CDR3 protein: CAWSDGTGRPYEQYF. In DNA form, the CDR3 reads TGTGCCTGGAGTGACGGGACAGGGAGGCCCTACGAGCAGTACTTC.

The CDR3 DNA reads as TGTGCCTGGAGGTATAAAGGGGGGAGGGGATCCTACGAGCAGTACTTC. Its translation is CAWRYKGGRGSYEQYF. V is TRBV30 and J is TRBJ2-7; tentative D call: TRBD2 (7 bases). Germline CDR1 is GTSNPN and CDR2 is SVGIG (reference sequence). The germline V and J ends were trimmed by 3 bases and 1 base, with 19 bases remaining between them. This CDR3 region has 16 residues.

The chain links TRBV4-3 to TRBJ2-7; D uncertain. The CDR3 has 14 residues. Germline loops: CDR1 LGHNA, CDR2 YSLEER. V gave up 0 bases and J gave up 4 bases, with 10 bases separating them. CDR3 sequence (DNA): TGCGCCAGCAGCCAAGATCTCTTGCGATACGAGCAGTACTTC. This sequence encodes CASSQDLLRYEQYF.

This chain connects TRBV5-1 to TRBJ1-6, with 8 bases aligning to TRBD1. The germline CDR1 and CDR2 sequences are SGHRS and YFSETQ. This CDR3 comprises 15 residues. V was clipped by 1 base and J by 7 bases; unmatched bases: 4. The CDR3 loop reads CASSLSGQENSPLHF. The CDR3 DNA reads TGCGCCAGCAGCTTGTCGGGACAGGAGAATTCACCCCTCCACTTT.